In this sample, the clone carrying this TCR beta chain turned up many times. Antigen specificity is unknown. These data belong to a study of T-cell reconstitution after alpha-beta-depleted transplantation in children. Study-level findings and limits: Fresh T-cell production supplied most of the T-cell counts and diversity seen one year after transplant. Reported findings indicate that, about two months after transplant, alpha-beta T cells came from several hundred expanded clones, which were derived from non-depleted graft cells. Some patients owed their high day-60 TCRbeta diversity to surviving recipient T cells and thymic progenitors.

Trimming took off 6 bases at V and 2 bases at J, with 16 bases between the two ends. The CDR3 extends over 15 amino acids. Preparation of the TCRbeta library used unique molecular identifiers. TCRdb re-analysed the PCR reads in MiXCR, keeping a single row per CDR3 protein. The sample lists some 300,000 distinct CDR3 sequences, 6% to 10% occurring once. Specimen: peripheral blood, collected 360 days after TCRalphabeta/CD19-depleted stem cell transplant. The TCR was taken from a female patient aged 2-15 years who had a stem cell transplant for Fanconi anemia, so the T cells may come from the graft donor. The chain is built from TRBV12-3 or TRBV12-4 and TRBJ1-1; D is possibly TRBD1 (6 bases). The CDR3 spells CASSTSPGGNTEAFF. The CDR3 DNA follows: TGTGCCAGCAGCACGAGTCCTGGGGGCAACACTGAAGCTTTCTTT.